This T cell receptor beta chain was sequenced in a study of blood T cells in healthy people across ages. Through a sample-barcoded 5' primer and a J-beta primer mix, a second PCR was run for roughly 7 to 12 cycles. Tags on each cDNA molecule came from a template-switch adaptor with 12 random nucleotides. TCRdb re-called the 5' RACE reads through MiXCR, storing one row per CDR3 protein. Seen here are more than 500,000 distinct CDR3 sequences, 27% observed once, and the top ten hold about a fifth. Total RNA extracted from each sample amounted to at least 6 micrograms. This clonotype was seen more than once but under ten times. Its specificity is unknown. From germline, CDR1 is SGHTA and CDR2 FQGTGA. The ends lost 6 bases at V and 3 bases at J; junction bases unmatched: 4. This CDR3 region has 15 residues. Findings and limits, study-wide: Significant beta diversity loss was already apparent by age approximately 36, declining roughly linearly.

Sequenced material: blood. This sequence was found in a woman aged 65 to 85 in good health. The V gene is TRBV7-3, the J gene TRBJ2-1; 11 bases map to TRBD2. CDR3 nucleotide sequence: TGTGCCAGCAGTATAGCGGGGGGGCGCTACAATGAGCAGTTCTTC. Translation: CASSIAGGRYNEQFF.